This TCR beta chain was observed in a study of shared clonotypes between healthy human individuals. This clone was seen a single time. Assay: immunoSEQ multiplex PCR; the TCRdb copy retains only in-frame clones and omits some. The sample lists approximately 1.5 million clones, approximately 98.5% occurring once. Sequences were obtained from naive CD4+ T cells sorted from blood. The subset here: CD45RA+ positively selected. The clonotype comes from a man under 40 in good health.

The CDR3 protein is CASSLLAQETQYF. The CDR3 coding sequence is TGTGCCAGCAGCCTTTTAGCCCAAGAGACCCAGTACTTC. This rearrangement joins TRBV28 to TRBJ2-5; the D is unclear. CDR3 length equals 13 residues. From germline, CDR1 is MDHEN and CDR2 SYDVKM. Trimming removed 6 bases from V and 1 base from J, with 9 bases in between.